Listed here is a single T cell receptor (beta chain). In the study's own analysis: Cell counts per sample came from amplifying reference gene primers. The table came from immunoSEQ multiplex PCR; TCRdb's copy has only in-frame clones and leaves some out. The V and J calls and clone size are taken from that table; D and trimming were inferred from the DNA. The data contain a few hundred thousand clones, around 83% of them singletons. The germline CDR1 and CDR2 sequences are SGHTS and YDEGEE. The ends lost 2 bases at V and 4 bases at J; junction bases unmatched: 13. This CDR3 has 17 amino acids. The entry originates in a study of blood T cell repertoires in COVID-19. Study as a whole: Researchers got acute and convalescent COVID-19 samples from the United States, Italy and Spain. Sample material is recorded as cDNA or gDNA derived from T cells, B-cell-depleted T cells, or PBMCs.

The chain is built from TRBV5-8 and TRBJ2-3; 7 bases map to TRBD2. This TCR derives from a man older than 75 with acute or convalescent COVID-19. Sequencing was done on a sample of peripheral blood. The CDR3 spells CASSFGLGERRADTQYF. As DNA, the CDR3 is TGTGCCAGCAGCTTTGGACTAGGGGAAAGGAGAGCAGATACGCAGTATTTT.